This T cell receptor beta chain was recorded in a study of CD8+ T cells in alopecia areata. Across the study: Affected scalp percentage determined the severity score of treated patients.

The sequencing template was cDNA reverse transcribed from extracted RNA. The data were produced by immunoSEQ multiplex PCR, yet TCRdb's version contains in-frame clones alone and is incomplete. The table lists 150,000 to 250,000 clones, more than 45% of them singletons, with 5.5% in the top ten. V shed 4 bases and J shed 8 bases, with 14 bases lying between them. This CDR3 is built from 12 residues. Germline CDR1 and CDR2: SQVTM and ANQGSEA. The treatment here: oral pan-JAK inhibitor, 5-10 mg twice daily. The TCR comes from a human donor with alopecia areata. The rearrangement uses TRBV29-1 and TRBJ1-2; possible D gene TRBD1, 5 bases. The source material was CD4+ T cells sorted from blood, sampled at week 24, from a patient treated with tofacitinib. The DNA of the CDR3 is TGCAGCGTTGTGGGGGGATGGGGAGGCTACACCTTC. Protein: CSVVGGWGGYTF. The whole variable domain, filled in from reference TRBV29-1 and TRBJ1-2, reads SAVISQKPSRDICQRGTSLTIQCQVDSQVTMMFWYRQQPGQSLTLIATANQGSEATYESGFVIDKFPISRPNLTFSTLTVSNMSPEDSSIYLCSVVGGWGGYTFGSGTRLTVV.